The 32 T cell receptor beta chains below were found in one sample sequenced in a study of blood T cell repertoires in COVID-19. Clones were read by immunoSEQ multiplex PCR, and TCRdb kept only the in-frame ones, dropping some. Among 450,000 or so clones listed, nearly 90% were seen once. Sequencing was performed on peripheral blood. Receptors were obtained from a man aged 18 to 29 with COVID-19, enrolled during active disease.

The CDR3 sequence: CASKRALAGSGTDTQYF. The CDR3 nucleotides read TGTGCCAGCAAGAGGGCCTTGGCGGGAAGTGGCACAGATACGCAGTATTTT. The J gene is TRBJ2-3, the V gene TRBV2; TRBD2 is a possible D gene (6 bases). This CDR3 region has 17 residues. With 7 bases removed from V and 1 base from J, the gap between germline ends came to 21 bases. Germline V gene lookup returns CDR1 SNHLY and CDR2 FYNNEI.

The V gene is TRBV2, the J gene TRBJ2-7; 8 bases align to TRBD1. The CDR3 has 15 residues. The J segment lost 0 bases and the V segment lost 4 bases, leaving 5 bases of the junction unmatched. Looked up from germline, CDR1 is SNHLY and CDR2 is FYNNEI. The CDR3 here is CASSARTGSSYEQYF. CDR3 sequence (DNA): TGTGCCAGCAGTGCCCGGACAGGGAGCTCCTACGAGCAGTACTTC.

The chain couples TRBV7-9 to TRBJ1-1, with 9 nucleotides matching TRBD1. This CDR3 spans 16 amino acids. V gave up 5 bases and J gave up 3 bases; unmatched junction bases: 10. Germline lookup yields CDR1 SEHNR and CDR2 FQNEAQ (reference sequence). The CDR3 is CASSGFPGTGYTEAFF. The CDR3, as DNA: TGTGCCAGCAGCGGCTTCCCCGGGACAGGGTACACTGAAGCTTTCTTT.

The chain uses TRBV5-1 and TRBJ2-3; 13 bases match TRBD2. Germline-derived CDR1 and CDR2 are SGHRS and YFSETQ. After removal of 0 bases from V and 1 base from J, the junction contained 2 bases not matched to a gene. CDR3 length: 17 residues. The DNA of the CDR3 is TGCGCCAGCAGCTTGGAAGGACTAGCGGGGGGCACAGATACGCAGTATTTT. It is translated as CASSLEGLAGGTDTQYF. Full variable domain (remainder filled in from reference TRBV5-1 and TRBJ2-3): KAGVTQTPRYLIKTRGQQVTLSCSPISGHRSVSWYQQTPGQGLQFLFEYFSETQRNKGNFPGRFSGRQFSNSRSEMNVSTLELGDSALYLCASSLEGLAGGTDTQYFGPGTRLTVL.

V is TRBV3-1 (or the pseudogene TRBV3-2) and J is TRBJ1-4, with a possible D match to TRBD1 (6 bases). The V end was cut by 5 bases, the J end by 8 bases, with 12 bases between. CDR1 is LGHDT and CDR2 is YNNKEL in the germline V gene (reference sequence). This CDR3 spans 13 amino acids. The CDR3 DNA sequence: TGTGCCAGCAGCTGGCAGGGGACCGAAAAACTGTTTTTT. As protein: CASSWQGTEKLFF.

Remarks on this clone: Other DNA variants within this sample encode the same CDR3. The chain recombines TRBV10-1 with TRBJ2-5; 7 bases align to TRBD2. With 4 bases clipped from V and 5 bases from J, the junction kept 4 bases outside the gene matches. Germline values: CDR1 WNHNN, CDR2 SYGVQD (reference sequence). There are 13 residues in the CDR3. The CDR3 here is CASSGVAGETQYF. CDR3 DNA sequence: TGCGCCAGCAGTGGGGTAGCGGGCGAGACCCAGTACTTC.

The chain joins TRBV18 to TRBJ1-3, with a tentative D call TRBD1 (5 bases). The CDR3 contains 13 residues. Trimming took off 6 bases at V and 4 bases at J, with 10 bases between the two ends. The germline gives CDR1 KGHSH, CDR2 LQKENI. This CDR3 is CASSAGLGNTIYF. The CDR3 region has the DNA TGTGCCAGCTCCGCAGGGTTAGGAAACACCATATATTTT.

J is TRBJ2-3 and V is TRBV13; possible D gene TRBD2, 7 bases. This CDR3 region has 17 residues. Trimming took off 5 bases at V and 3 bases at J, with 21 bases between the two ends. The germline gives CDR1 PRHDT, CDR2 FYEKMQ (reference sequence). Here the CDR3 DNA reads TGTGCCAGCAGCCAGAGGGGGGGCGGGAGACTTACAGATACGCAGTATTTT. This translates into CASSQRGGGRLTDTQYF.

The CDR3 sequence is CASSPGHINIQYF. CDR3 sequence (DNA): TGTGCCAGTAGCCCGGGACATATTAACATTCAGTACTTC. This sequence joins TRBV19 and TRBJ2-4, with D perhaps matching TRBD1 (6 bases). CDR3 length: 13 amino acids. V lost 6 bases and J lost 7, with 13 bases in between. The germline V gene has CDR1 LNHDA and CDR2 SQIVND (reference sequence).

The gene calls are TRBV2 and TRBJ1-1, with D perhaps TRBD1 (6 bases). The CDR3 is 12 residues long. Germline loops: CDR1 SNHLY, CDR2 FYNNEI. V was pared by 9 bases and J by 6 bases, with 14 bases between. The CDR3 loop is CARVTGKSEAFF. CDR3 DNA: TGTGCCAGGGTTACAGGGAAGTCTGAAGCTTTCTTT.

The chain employs TRBV9 and TRBJ1-1; no firm D call. In germline, CDR1 is SGDLS, CDR2 YYNGEE. The CDR3 has 11 residues. The V end lost 2 bases, the J end lost 3 bases, and 2 bases lay between the germline ends. The CDR3 protein is CASSVDTEAFF. The CDR3 DNA is TGTGCCAGCAGCGTCGACACTGAAGCTTTCTTT.

The V gene is TRBV5-1, the J gene TRBJ2-5; the D gene is possibly TRBD1 (6 bases). The germline V gene encodes CDR1 SGHRS and CDR2 YFSETQ. The CDR3 is 15 amino acids. V was shortened by 4 bases and J by 2 bases, with 15 bases between the two germline ends. DNA for the CDR3: TGCGCCAGCAGCGCGACCGGGACATATCAAGAGACCCAGTACTTC. Its protein is CASSATGTYQETQYF.

This chain joins TRBV6-5 and TRBJ2-7; TRBD2 agrees at 11 bases. With V trimmed by 7 bases and J by 2 bases, 7 bases remained unmatched. From germline, CDR1 is MNHEY and CDR2 SVGAGI. The CDR3 extends over 15 amino acids. The CDR3 nucleotides are TGTGCCAGCAACAGTCTAGCGGGAGGTCCCTACGAGCAGTACTTC. It is translated as CASNSLAGGPYEQYF.

With respect to this clone: Other DNA sequences in this specimen translate into the identical CDR3. The gene calls are TRBV9 and TRBJ2-1; TRBD2 agrees at 7 bases. CDR1 is SGDLS, CDR2 YYNGEE, per germline. This CDR3 is built from 15 residues. V trimming: 0 bases; J trimming: 2 bases; junction bases outside the gene matches: 2. CDR3 bases: TGTGCCAGCAGCGTAGGCGGGAGCGCCTACAATGAGCAGTTCTTC. This codes for CASSVGGSAYNEQFF. Full variable domain (remainder filled in from reference TRBV9 and TRBJ2-1): DSGVTQTPKHLITATGQRVTLRCSPRSGDLSVYWYQQSLDQGLQFLIQYYNGEERAKGNILERFSAQQFPDLHSELNLSSLELGDSALYFCASSVGGSAYNEQFFGPGTRLTVL.

CDR3 loop: CASSLKAFEDRGDTGELFF. CDR3 sequence (DNA): TGTGCCAGCAGCCTCAAGGCGTTCGAGGACAGGGGTGACACCGGGGAGCTGTTTTTT. The chain carries TRBV7-3 and TRBJ2-2; 9 bases fit TRBD1. Per germline, CDR1 SGHTA and CDR2 FQGTGA. J lost 3 bases, V lost 5 bases, and 16 bases had no gene match. The CDR3 extends over 19 amino acids. The full variable domain, rest sourced from reference TRBV7-3 and TRBJ2-2, is GAGVSQTPSNKVTEKGKYVELRCDPISGHTALYWYRQSLGQGPEFLIYFQGTGAADDSGLPNDRFFAVRPEGSVSTLKIQRTERGDSAVYLCASSLKAFEDRGDTGELFFGEGSRLTVL.

The chain carries TRBV29-1 and TRBJ2-3; D is possibly TRBD1 (5 bases). Germline V gives CDR1 SQVTM, CDR2 ANQGSEA. The V end lost 4 bases, the J end lost 4 bases, and 6 bases lay between the germline ends. The CDR3 totals 11 residues. CDR3: CSVAGSDTQYF. For the CDR3, the DNA is TGCAGCGTTGCAGGGTCAGATACGCAGTATTTT.

This clone was seen a single time. The chain joins TRBV13 to TRBJ1-1, with 8 nucleotides matching TRBD1. Germline-derived CDR1 and CDR2 are PRHDT and FYEKMQ (reference sequence). The CDR3 has 19 amino acids. The trim removed 3 bases at V and 1 base at J, leaving 16 bases unmatched. The CDR3 loop is CASSFDYLARGQENTEAFF. The CDR3 coding sequence is TGTGCCAGCAGCTTCGACTATTTGGCCAGGGGGCAAGAGAACACTGAAGCTTTCTTT.

This chain joins TRBV2 and TRBJ2-3; D uncertain. V gave up 2 bases and J gave up 4 bases, with 4 bases separating them. The CDR3 extends over 12 amino acids. Germline V gene data show CDR1 as SNHLY and CDR2 as FYNNEI. CDR3 coding DNA: TGTGCCAGCAGTGAACGGGCAGATACGCAGTATTTT. This codes for CASSERADTQYF.

This rearrangement joins TRBV7-9 to TRBJ2-2; 7 nucleotides align to TRBD1. Germline assignment: CDR1 SEHNR and CDR2 FQNEAQ (reference sequence). Trimming cost V 5 bases and J 1 base; bases outside gene matches: 7. The CDR3 extends over 16 amino acids. The CDR3 nucleotides read TGTGCCAGCAGCCTCAACTCAGGGGGGAACACCGGGGAGCTGTTTTTT. It translates to CASSLNSGGNTGELFF.

This chain joins TRBV10-2 and TRBJ1-1, with TRBD1 identical over 10 bases. Germline V gene data show CDR1 as WSHSY and CDR2 as SAAADI. V lost 11 bases to trimming and J lost 5 bases; unmatched junction nucleotides: 11. The CDR3 runs to 14 residues. CDR3 sequence reads: CAGSGTGDGTEAFF. The CDR3 DNA is TGCGCCGGAAGCGGGACAGGGGACGGGACTGAAGCTTTCTTT.

J is TRBJ2-5 and V is TRBV7-8; no clear D gene. The V end lost 2 bases, the J end lost 5 bases, and 3 bases lay between the germline ends. This CDR3 spans 11 amino acids. Germline V gene data show CDR1 as SGHVS and CDR2 as FQNEAQ. CDR3 sequence: CASSLLETQYF. CDR3 in DNA: TGTGCCAGCAGCTTACTCGAGACCCAGTACTTC.

The rearrangement links TRBV5-1 to TRBJ2-7; D is possibly TRBD1 (6 bases). CDR1 is SGHRS, CDR2 YFSETQ, per germline. This CDR3 comprises 16 residues. With 6 bases removed from V and 6 bases from J, the gap between germline ends came to 25 bases. The DNA for the CDR3 is TGCGCCAGCACGTTAGGTCAGGGGTACGATGTAGGCGAGCAGTACTTC. Protein sequence: CASTLGQGYDVGEQYF.

Here the CDR3 reads CASSPGGPGLYTQYF. CDR3 sequence (DNA): TGTGCCAGCAGCCCCGGGGGTCCTGGGCTATATACGCAGTATTTT. The chain is built from TRBV7-2 and TRBJ2-3; TRBD2 is a possible D gene (6 bases). Trimming cost V 5 bases and J 7 bases, with 19 bases left between them. Looked up from germline, CDR1 is SGHTA and CDR2 is FQGNSA. The CDR3 covers 15 residues.

The chain uses TRBV6-1 and TRBJ2-7, with TRBD1 as a possible D gene (6 bases). This CDR3 has 14 amino acids. V was cut by 6 bases and J by 5 bases, with 17 bases left in between. Per the germline V gene, CDR1 is MNHNS and CDR2 is SASEGT. The CDR3 nucleotides read TGTGCCAGCAGACCACTACAGGGCGCCCACGAGCAGTACTTC. Translated, it gives CASRPLQGAHEQYF.

This clone was found a few times. V gene TRBV5-1 combines with J gene TRBJ2-1; 7 bases map to TRBD2. Germline V gene data show CDR1 as SGHRS and CDR2 as YFSETQ. The length of the CDR3 is 12 residues. The trim removed 5 bases at V and 12 bases at J, leaving 8 bases unmatched. The CDR3 sequence is CASSPSGGGQFF. In DNA, the CDR3 is TGCGCCAGCAGTCCCTCGGGGGGAGGGCAGTTCTTC.

This chain joins TRBV2 and TRBJ1-5; D uncertain. V dropped 6 bases and J dropped 3 bases, with 6 bases sitting between them. This CDR3 is built from 12 residues. Looked up from germline, CDR1 is SNHLY and CDR2 is FYNNEI. This CDR3 reads CASRGLNQPQHF. In nucleotides, the CDR3 is TGTGCCAGCAGGGGCCTCAATCAGCCCCAGCATTTT.

The rearrangement links TRBV2 to TRBJ2-3; possibly TRBD2 for D (6 bases). Trimming took 2 bases from V and 5 from J, leaving 17 bases between them. CDR3 length: 16 amino acids. Germline V gene lookup returns CDR1 SNHLY and CDR2 FYNNEI. Written as DNA, the CDR3 is TGTGCCAGCAGTGAATCCAGGGCGGGAAGGGGAGATACGCAGTATTTT. Translation: CASSESRAGRGDTQYF.

The chain employs TRBV5-4 and TRBJ1-4, with D possibly being TRBD1 (5 bases). The CDR3 contains 13 residues. Between the trimmed V and J ends, which lost 2 bases and 4 bases, there was a span of 6 bases. The germline gives CDR1 SGHNT, CDR2 YYREEE (reference sequence). As DNA, the CDR3 is TGTGCCAGCAGCTTTCAGGGTAATGAAAAACTGTTTTTT. Protein: CASSFQGNEKLFF.

The rearrangement links TRBV2 to TRBJ2-2; 7 bases map to TRBD1. Germline V lookup: CDR1 SNHLY, CDR2 FYNNEI. This CDR3 has 15 residues. The junction had 3 bases not matched to a gene; V was cut back by 4 bases and J by 1 base. CDR3 in amino acids: CASSGRDRNTGELFF. CDR3 bases: TGTGCCAGCAGTGGAAGGGACAGGAACACCGGGGAGCTGTTTTTT.

The chain has TRBV30 and TRBJ1-6; D gene uncertain. V was clipped by 7 bases and J by 4 bases, with 14 bases between them. The CDR3 is 14 residues long. The V gene's germline CDR1 is GTSNPN and CDR2 SVGIG (reference sequence). In DNA form, the CDR3 reads TGTGCCTTCTCGATCCAGGCTTATAATTCACCCCTCCACTTT. As protein: CAFSIQAYNSPLHF.

The chain has TRBV9 and TRBJ2-1; 8 positions agree with TRBD2. From germline, CDR1 is SGDLS and CDR2 YYNGEE. Unmatched junction bases numbered 7, after V lost 0 bases and J lost 8 bases. The CDR3 consists of 15 residues. Here the CDR3 reads CASSVEPGGTYEQFF. The CDR3 DNA sequence: TGTGCCAGCAGCGTAGAACCGGGAGGGACGTATGAGCAGTTCTTC.

The chain has TRBV7-2 and TRBJ1-2; 7 bases are a match to TRBD1. The CDR3 runs 13 residues. Germline assignment: CDR1 SGHTA and CDR2 FQGNSA. Trimming at V came to 5 bases and at J to 8 bases, leaving 8 bases not matched to a gene. Written as DNA, the CDR3 is TGTGCCAGCAGCCTTCGGACAGGTGAAGGCTACACCTTC. The encoded protein is CASSLRTGEGYTF.